This T cell receptor beta chain was observed in a study of OX40 agonist ivuxolimab in advanced cancers. Study at large: Those treated in dose escalation had hepatocellular carcinoma, melanoma, renal cell cancer or head and neck cancer. Patients were about 83% male with ages roughly 23 to 90, mean 60. Study conclusions and caveats: In CD8+ T cells, expanded clones were on average more numerous than in CD4+.

Assay: immunoSEQ multiplex PCR; the TCRdb copy retains only in-frame clones and omits some. Of approximately 61,000 clones in the sample, about nine tenths were seen once. This clone appeared a few times. Its antigen is as yet unknown. With 4 bases removed from V and 1 base from J, the gap between germline ends came to 10 bases. This CDR3 has 13 residues. In germline, CDR1 is GTSNPN, CDR2 SVGIG (reference sequence). This TCR derives from an adult with an advanced solid tumor such as melanoma, head and neck, liver or kidney cancer. This specimen consisted of CD4+ or CD8+ T cells sorted from blood, obtained in a trial of the OX40 agonist ivuxolimab. This chain connects TRBV30 to TRBJ1-1; no firm D call. This CDR3 is CAWMKAGNTEAFF. CDR3 DNA sequence: TGTGCCTGGATGAAGGCGGGGAACACTGAAGCTTTCTTT.